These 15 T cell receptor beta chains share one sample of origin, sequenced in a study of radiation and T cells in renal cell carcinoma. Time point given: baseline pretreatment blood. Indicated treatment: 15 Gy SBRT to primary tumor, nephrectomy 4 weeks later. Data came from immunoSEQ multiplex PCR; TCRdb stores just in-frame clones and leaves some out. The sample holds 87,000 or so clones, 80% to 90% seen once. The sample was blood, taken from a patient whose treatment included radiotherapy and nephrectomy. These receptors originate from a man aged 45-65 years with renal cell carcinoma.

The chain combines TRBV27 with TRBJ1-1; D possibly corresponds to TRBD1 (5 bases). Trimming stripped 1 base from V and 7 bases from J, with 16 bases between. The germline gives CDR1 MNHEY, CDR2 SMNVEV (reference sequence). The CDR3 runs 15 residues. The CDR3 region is CASSLFGREVGEAFF. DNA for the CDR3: TGTGCCAGCAGTTTATTTGGCAGGGAGGTTGGTGAAGCTTTCTTT.

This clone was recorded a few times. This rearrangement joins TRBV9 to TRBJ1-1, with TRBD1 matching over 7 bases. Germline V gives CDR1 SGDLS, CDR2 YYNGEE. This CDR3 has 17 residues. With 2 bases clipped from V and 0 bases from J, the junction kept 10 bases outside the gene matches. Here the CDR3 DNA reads TGTGCCAGCAGCGTCGGGACAGAGTGGCCCATGAACACTGAAGCTTTCTTT. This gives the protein CASSVGTEWPMNTEAFF. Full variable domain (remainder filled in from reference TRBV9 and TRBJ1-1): DSGVTQTPKHLITATGQRVTLRCSPRSGDLSVYWYQQSLDQGLQFLIQYYNGEERAKGNILERFSAQQFPDLHSELNLSSLELGDSALYFCASSVGTEWPMNTEAFFGQGTRLTVV.

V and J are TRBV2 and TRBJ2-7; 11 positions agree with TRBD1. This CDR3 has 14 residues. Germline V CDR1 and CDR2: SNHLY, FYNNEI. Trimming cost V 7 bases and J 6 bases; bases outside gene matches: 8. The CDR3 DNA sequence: TGTGCCAGCAACCCGGGACAGGGGGTAAGCGAGCAGTACTTC. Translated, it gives CASNPGQGVSEQYF.

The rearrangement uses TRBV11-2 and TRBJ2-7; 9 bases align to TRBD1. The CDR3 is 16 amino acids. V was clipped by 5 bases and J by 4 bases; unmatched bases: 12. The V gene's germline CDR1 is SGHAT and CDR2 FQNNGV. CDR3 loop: CASSQRRRTGVYEQYF. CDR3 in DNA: TGTGCCAGCAGCCAACGCCGTCGGACAGGGGTGTACGAGCAGTACTTC.

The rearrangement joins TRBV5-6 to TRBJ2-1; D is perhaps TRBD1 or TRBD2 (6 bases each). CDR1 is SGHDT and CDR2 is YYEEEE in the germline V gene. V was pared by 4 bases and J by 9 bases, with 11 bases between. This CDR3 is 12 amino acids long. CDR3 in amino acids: CASSGGGVEQFF. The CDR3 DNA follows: TGTGCCAGCAGCGGAGGGGGAGTTGAGCAGTTCTTC.

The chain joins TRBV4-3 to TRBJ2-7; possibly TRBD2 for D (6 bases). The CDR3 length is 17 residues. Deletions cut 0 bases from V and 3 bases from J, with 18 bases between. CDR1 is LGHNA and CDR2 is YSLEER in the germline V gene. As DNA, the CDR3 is TGCGCCAGCAGCCAAGAACGGGCTAGCGCTACACACTACGAGCAGTACTTC. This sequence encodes CASSQERASATHYEQYF.

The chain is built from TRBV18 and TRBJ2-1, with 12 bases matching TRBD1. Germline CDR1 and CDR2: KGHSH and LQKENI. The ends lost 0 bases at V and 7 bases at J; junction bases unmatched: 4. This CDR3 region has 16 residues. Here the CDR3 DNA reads TGTGCCAGCTCACCACCGGGACAGGGGGCGCGAAATGAGCAGTTCTTC. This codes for CASSPPGQGARNEQFF.

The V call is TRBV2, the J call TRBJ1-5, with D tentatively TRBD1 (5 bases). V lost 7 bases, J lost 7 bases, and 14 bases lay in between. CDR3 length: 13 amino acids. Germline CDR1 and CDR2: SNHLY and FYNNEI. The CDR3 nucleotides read TGTGCCAGCAAAGACAGCCAAGGGCAGCCCCAGCATTTT. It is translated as CASKDSQGQPQHF. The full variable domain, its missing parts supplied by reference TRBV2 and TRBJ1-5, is EPEVTQTPSHQVTQMGQEVILRCVPISNHLYFYWYRQILGQKVEFLVSFYNNEISEKSEIFDDQFSVERPDGSNFTLKIRSTKLEDSAMYFCASKDSQGQPQHFGDGTRLSIL.

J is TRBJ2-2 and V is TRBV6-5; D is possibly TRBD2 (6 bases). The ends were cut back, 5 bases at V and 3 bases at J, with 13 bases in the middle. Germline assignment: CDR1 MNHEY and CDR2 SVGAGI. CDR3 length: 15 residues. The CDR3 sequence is CASSRLGTYTGELFF. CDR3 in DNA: TGTGCCAGCAGTCGCCTCGGGACTTACACCGGGGAGCTGTTTTTT.

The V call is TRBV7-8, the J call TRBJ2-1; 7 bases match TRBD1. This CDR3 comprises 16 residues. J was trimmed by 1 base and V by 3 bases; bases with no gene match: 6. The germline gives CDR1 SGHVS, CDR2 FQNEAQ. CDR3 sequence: CASSLFQGVSYNEQFF. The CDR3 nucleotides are TGTGCCAGCAGCTTGTTTCAGGGGGTGTCCTACAATGAGCAGTTCTTC.

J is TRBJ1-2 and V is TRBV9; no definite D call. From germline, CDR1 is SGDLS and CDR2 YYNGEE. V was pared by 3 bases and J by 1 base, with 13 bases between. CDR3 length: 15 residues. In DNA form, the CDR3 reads TGTGCCAGCAGCGCCCCAGGTAGCCATAACTATGGCTACACCTTC. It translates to CASSAPGSHNYGYTF.

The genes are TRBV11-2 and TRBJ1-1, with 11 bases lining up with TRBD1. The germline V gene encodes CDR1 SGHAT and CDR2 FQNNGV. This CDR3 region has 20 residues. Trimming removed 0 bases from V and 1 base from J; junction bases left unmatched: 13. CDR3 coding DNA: TGTGCCAGCAGCTTAGATCTTTTGGGACAGGGGGGGAGGTCGAACACTGAAGCTTTCTTT. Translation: CASSLDLLGQGGRSNTEAFF.

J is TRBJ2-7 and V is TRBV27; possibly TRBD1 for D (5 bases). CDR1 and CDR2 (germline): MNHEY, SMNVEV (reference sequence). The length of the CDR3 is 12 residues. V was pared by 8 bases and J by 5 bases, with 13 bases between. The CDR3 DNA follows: TGTGCCAGCGGAAGGGGAAGCCACGAGCAGTACTTC. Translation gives CASGRGSHEQYF.

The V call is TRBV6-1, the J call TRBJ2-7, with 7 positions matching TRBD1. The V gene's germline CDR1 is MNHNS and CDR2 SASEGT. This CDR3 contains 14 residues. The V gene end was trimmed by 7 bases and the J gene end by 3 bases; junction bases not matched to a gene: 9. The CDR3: CASTPQGTYYEQYF. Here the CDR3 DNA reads TGTGCCAGCACCCCACAGGGGACCTACTACGAGCAGTACTTC.

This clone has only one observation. This CDR3 is CASSLGREVAADTQYF. The DNA of the CDR3 is TGTGCCAGCAGTCTAGGGCGGGAGGTGGCCGCAGATACGCAGTATTTT. The chain couples TRBV9 to TRBJ2-3; 8 nucleotides agree with TRBD2. The trim removed 5 bases at V and 4 bases at J, leaving 12 bases unmatched. The V gene's germline CDR1 is SGDLS and CDR2 YYNGEE. The CDR3 runs 16 residues.